The rows below give T cell receptor beta chains drawn from one sample of a study of T cell repertoires in cytomegalovirus infection. No antigens are known for them. TCRdb reanalysed the reads using MiXCR and keeps one entry per CDR3 protein. In the table there are 700,000 to 950,000 distinct CDR3 sequences, about 31% of which are singletons. The sample in question was cultured CD8+ T cells from PBMCs, obtained from culture after CMV antigen stimulation. All receptors come from a human donor in good health (CMV status not recorded). Some clones in this sample may be carry-over from other donors' samples. The CDR3 runs from the conserved cysteine through the conserved F or W. D genes are given only for firm matches.

v_gene,d_gene,j_gene,len,CDR3aa
TRBV19,-,TRBJ1-1,13,CASRTDLNTEAFF
TRBV27,TRBD2,TRBJ2-2,15,CASSFLSGGTGELFF
TRBV19,-,TRBJ2-1,14,CATKDRSSYNEQFF
TRBV4-2,TRBD1,TRBJ2-7,16,CASSQDLGQGAGEQYF
TRBV20-1,-,TRBJ2-3,17,CSARDNLRGLSTDTQYF
TRBV7-9,-,TRBJ1-1,15,CASSSLGQGSTEAFF
TRBV7-6,-,TRBJ1-2,15,CASSSSGRPNYGYTF
TRBV7-6,-,TRBJ2-3,15,CASSPRQTARDTQYF
TRBV10-2,-,TRBJ1-2,17,CASSERVRQEPGYGYTF
TRBV28,-,TRBJ2-3,15,CASSIRLVGRDTQYF
TRBV20-1,-,TRBJ1-1,11,CSAQGFAEAFF
TRBV4-3,-,TRBJ2-3,19,CASSQGALLGARGTDTQYF
TRBV6-1,-,TRBJ1-5,14,CASSEGRGQQPQHF
TRBV6-5,-,TRBJ2-3,15,CASSYSGDSTDTQYF
TRBV6-5,TRBD1,TRBJ2-7,13,CASSWAGGYEQYF
TRBV12-3/TRBV12-4,-,TRBJ1-5,15,CASSLYLSGNQPQHF
TRBV4-1,TRBD2,TRBJ2-1,18,CASSQDGGLAGPYNEQFF
TRBV28,-,TRBJ1-1,14,CASSFSRGNTEAFF
TRBV6-6,TRBD1,TRBJ1-1,17,CASSGPDRGQLNTEAFF
TRBV7-6,-,TRBJ1-4,15,CASSSDSAVFQKLFF
TRBV12-3/TRBV12-4,TRBD1,TRBJ2-1,14,CASTLGQSYNEQFF
TRBV27,TRBD2,TRBJ2-1,16,CASSRTASGGDNEQFF
TRBV10-3,TRBD1,TRBJ1-3,16,CAITLNRDRGPNTIYF
TRBV27,-,TRBJ1-5,12,CASSPPRGPQHF
TRBV14,-,TRBJ2-1,14,CVSSPAGRYNEQFF
TRBV7-9,-,TRBJ1-2,14,CASSPSGSSNGYTF
TRBV10-1,TRBD2,TRBJ2-2,17,CASSESGRLAYTGELFF
TRBV7-6,-,TRBJ2-2,17,CASSPSVGGHNTGELFF
TRBV10-2,TRBD1,TRBJ2-2,14,CASKSTGGSGELFF
TRBV18,-,TRBJ1-1,13,CASSPEPTWGAFF
TRBV7-6,TRBD2,TRBJ2-3,19,CASSLFLRGLAGETDTQYF